The 8 T cell receptor delta chains reported below all come from one sample, sequenced in a study of gammadelta T cells in human blood. TCRdb ran CATT on the RT-PCR reads. The sample carries 1,100 or so delta-chain clones, 6.5% recorded once. Sequencing was done on a sample of non-Vgamma9Vdelta2 gamma-delta T cells from infant blood. The receptors stem from a human donor.

Of note for this clone: This likely traces to a read error, being one base from a far larger clone. The sample holds other DNA sequences that translate to the same CDR3. This chain links TRDV2 with TRDJ1; 10 positions match TRDD3. CDR3 size: 15 residues. Germline V gene sequence: CDR1 GEAIGNYY, CDR2 EKD. Unmatched junction bases numbered 6, after V lost 6 bases and J lost 0 bases. CDR3 in amino acids: CACPTGGSYTDKLIF. The DNA of the CDR3 is TGTGCCTGTCCTACTGGGGGATCATACACCGATAAACTCATCTTT.

This clone is deemed large (0.1 to 1%). The chain combines TRDV1 with TRDJ1, with unresolved D. CDR1 is TSWWSYY, CDR2 QGS, per germline. This CDR3 is built from 16 residues. Trimming removed 3 bases from V and 1 base from J, with 15 bases in between. CDR3 protein: CALGDGRRLLTDKLIF. DNA of the CDR3: TGTGCTCTTGGGGACGGCCGGAGACTTCTCACCGATAAACTCATCTTT.

This clone was seen a few times. For this DNA, TCRdb reports the protein of a much larger clone, which diverges at residue 7, most likely from a read error; the protein presented here is translated directly from the DNA. V and J are TRDV3 and TRDJ1; D is perhaps TRDD2 or TRDD3 (7 bases each). The CDR3 runs to 22 residues. Trimming shortened V by 1 base and J by 0 bases, and 36 bases separated the two germline ends. Germline V CDR1 and CDR2: TVYSNPD, GDNSRS (reference sequence). As DNA, the CDR3 is TGTGCCTTTATTGGGTTGTCGGCCTTCCTCGTCGTGGGATACTCCTACACCGATAAACTCATCTTT. This codes for CAFIGLSAFLVVGYSYTDKLIF.

This clone is medium-sized within its sample. V gene TRDV1 combines with J gene TRDJ3; D gene uncertain. The V and J ends lost 2 bases and 2 bases respectively, with 13 bases between them. Germline CDR1 TSWWSYY, CDR2 QGS. CDR3 size: 18 residues. The CDR3 coding sequence is TGTGCTCTTGGGGAAAAAGGAAAGGGGCCCTGGGACACCCGACAGATGTTTTTC. Translating it yields CALGEKGKGPWDTRQMFF.

There are a few counts of this clone. TCRdb's entry gives the protein of a much larger clone, which mismatches this DNA's translation at residue 3, likely from a read error; the protein reported here is translated from the DNA. J is TRDJ1 and V is TRDV1; a possible D gene is TRDD3 (5 bases). Germline values: CDR1 TSWWSYY, CDR2 QGS. The CDR3 is 18 amino acids. The DNA of the CDR3 is TGTGCTATTGGGGAATTTTGGCTGCCGGACCTCTACACCGATAAACTCATCTTT. It yields the protein CAIGEFWLPDLYTDKLIF.

This clone is categorized as large (0.1 to 1%). The V and J genes are TRDV2 and TRDJ1; 12 bases line up with TRDD3. Per the germline V gene, CDR1 is GEAIGNYY and CDR2 is EKD. The length of the CDR3 is 16 residues. Trimming cost V 3 bases and J 0 bases; bases outside gene matches: 4. The CDR3 reads CACDSLGDTHTDKLIF. CDR3 in DNA: TGTGCCTGTGACTCTCTGGGGGATACGCACACCGATAAACTCATCTTT.

This clone was seen a few times. A much bigger clone sits one base away, suggesting this may be a read error. The chain is built from TRDV1 and TRDJ2; 7 bases line up with TRDD3. The CDR3 sequence is 19 residues long. Germline V gene sequence: CDR1 TSWWSYY, CDR2 QGS. In nucleotides, the CDR3 is TGTGCTCTTAGGGAATGCTGCACCTGGGGGTTCTCTTTGACAGCACAACTCTTCTTT. It translates to CALRECCTWGFSLTAQLFF.

This clone is termed large (0.1 to 1%). The chain couples TRAV38-2/DV8 to TRDJ1; weak D call: TRDD3 (8 bases). Germline CDR1 and CDR2: TSESDYY and QEAYKQQN. The CDR3 loop spans 23 amino acids. Trimming took off 5 bases at V and 0 bases at J, with 38 bases between the two ends. This CDR3 reads CAYSSWPSLEFSAVGDDTDKLIF. DNA for the CDR3: TGTGCTTATAGTTCATGGCCTTCCTTAGAGTTCTCGGCCGTGGGGGATGACACCGATAAACTCATCTTT.